This T cell receptor beta chain appears in the sequencing data of a study of T cells after yellow fever vaccination. Germline CDR1 SGHDT, CDR2 YYEEEE. V shed 9 bases and J 3 bases; nucleotides not matched to a gene: 19. This CDR3 has 18 amino acids. Study-wide points: Clonotypes found in both CD4 and CD8 compartments made up a small share.

TCRdb re-called the 5' RACE reads with MiXCR, one entry per CDR3 protein. The sample includes a few hundred thousand distinct CDR3 sequences, about a fifth of them seen just once. On this clonotype itself: No antigen is known for it.

The origin of this receptor is a man aged 30 to 45 who received the YFV17D yellow fever vaccine. Sequencing was performed on PBMCs, taken 15 days after the yellow fever booster vaccination. The rearrangement joins TRBV5-6 to TRBJ2-1; 9 nucleotides agree with TRBD2. The CDR3 loop reads CATLRMASGTGGYNEQFF. In DNA, the CDR3 is TGTGCCACCCTCCGAATGGCTAGCGGGACGGGGGGCTACAATGAGCAGTTCTTC.